These 24 T cell receptor beta chains originate from one sample sequenced in a study of shared clonotypes between healthy human individuals. TCRdb's copy holds only in-frame clones and misses some; the assay was immunoSEQ multiplex PCR. The sample holds 2 million to 2.5 million clones, around 95% seen once. The sequencing input was naive CD4+ T cells sorted from blood. Indicated subset: CD45RA+ positively selected. The receptors stem from a man younger than 30 in good health.

The chain uses TRBV4-3 and TRBJ2-5; possibly TRBD2 for D (6 bases). From germline, CDR1 is LGHNA and CDR2 YSLEER. The V end was cut by 0 bases, the J end by 5 bases, with 16 bases between. The CDR3 has 16 amino acids. CDR3 nucleotides: TGCGCCAGCAGCCAAGATCCAGGCGCCCGGGGGGAGACCCAGTACTTC. This translates into CASSQDPGARGETQYF.

The V call is TRBV6-5, the J call TRBJ2-7; D is ambiguous. Trimming cost V 5 bases and J 3 bases, with 5 bases left between them. Germline V gives CDR1 MNHEY, CDR2 SVGAGI. The CDR3 spans 11 residues. The CDR3 loop reads CASSEFYEQYF. Written as DNA, the CDR3 is TGTGCCAGCAGTGAATTCTACGAGCAGTACTTC.

This rearrangement joins TRBV7-9 to TRBJ2-2; D gene ambiguous. Trimming cost V 3 bases and J 3 bases, with 8 bases left between them. Germline lookup yields CDR1 SEHNR and CDR2 FQNEAQ (reference sequence). The CDR3 covers 14 residues. The CDR3 coding sequence is TGTGCCAGCAGCTTTAACATCGACACCGGGGAGCTGTTTTTT. Protein sequence: CASSFNIDTGELFF.

J is TRBJ1-1 and V is TRBV15, with 8 nucleotides matching TRBD1. The CDR3 is made up of 14 amino acids. With 3 bases clipped from V and 1 base from J, the junction kept 1 base outside the gene matches. The germline V gene has CDR1 LNHNV and CDR2 YYDKDF (reference sequence). The CDR3 DNA reads TGTGCCACCAGCAGTGGACAGGGGAACACTGAAGCTTTCTTT. This encodes CATSSGQGNTEAFF.

Remarks on this clone: The same CDR3 is also encoded by other DNA sequences in this sample. The V and J genes are TRBV7-9 and TRBJ1-1; a possible D gene is TRBD1 (6 bases). CDR1 is SEHNR, CDR2 FQNEAQ, per germline (reference sequence). The CDR3 is made up of 14 amino acids. The V and J ends lost 5 bases and 1 base respectively, with 11 bases between them. The CDR3 DNA is TGTGCCAGCAGCCTCGGACAGCAGAACACTGAAGCTTTCTTT. Its translation: CASSLGQQNTEAFF.

The chain uses TRBV5-1 and TRBJ1-6, with a possible D match to TRBD1 (5 bases). The CDR3 covers 16 residues. With 4 bases removed from V and 5 bases from J, the gap between germline ends came to 16 bases. CDR1 is SGHRS and CDR2 is YFSETQ in the germline V gene. CDR3: CASSHHRDVDNSPLHF. CDR3 DNA: TGCGCCAGCAGCCACCACCGGGACGTCGATAATTCACCCCTCCACTTT.

The rearrangement links TRBV6-5 to TRBJ2-1, with D possibly being TRBD1 (6 bases). The germline V gene encodes CDR1 MNHEY and CDR2 SVGAGI. Trimming left V 6 bases short and J 3 bases short, with 9 bases between. The CDR3 covers 13 residues. Here the CDR3 DNA reads TGTGCCAGCAGGGTACAGGGCTACAATGAGCAGTTCTTC. As protein: CASRVQGYNEQFF.

This chain uses TRBV4-2 with TRBJ2-3; either TRBD1 or TRBD2 may fit D (5 bases each). The CDR3 consists of 17 residues. Per germline, CDR1 LGHNA and CDR2 YNFKEQ. Trimming pared 0 bases from V and 0 bases from J, leaving 13 bases between. CDR3 coding DNA: TGTGCCAGCAGCCAAGAAGGGGCGCGGACTAGCACAGATACGCAGTATTTT. It specifies CASSQEGARTSTDTQYF.

The chain recombines TRBV4-1 with TRBJ2-7; 8 bases agree with TRBD1. J lost 1 base, V lost 4 bases, and 12 bases had no gene match. CDR1 and CDR2 (germline): MGHRA, YSYEKL. CDR3 size: 17 residues. This CDR3 reads CASSRITTGAVSYEQYF. The CDR3 bases are TGCGCCAGCAGCCGAATTACGACAGGGGCGGTGTCCTACGAGCAGTACTTC.

The rearrangement joins TRBV5-4 to TRBJ2-3, with a possible D match to TRBD2 (6 bases). The CDR3 is made up of 16 amino acids. Germline loops: CDR1 SGHNT, CDR2 YYREEE (reference sequence). Trimming left V 4 bases short and J 1 base short, with 16 bases between. The CDR3 reads CASSRLGTSRTDTQYF. The CDR3 coding sequence is TGTGCCAGCAGCCGATTAGGGACTTCTCGCACAGATACGCAGTATTTT.

The genes are TRBV11-2 and TRBJ2-7; D tentatively reads TRBD1 or TRBD2 (5 bases each). V dropped 3 bases and J dropped 3 bases, with 9 bases sitting between them. The germline gives CDR1 SGHAT, CDR2 FQNNGV. This CDR3 comprises 13 residues. CDR3 in DNA: TGTGCCAGCAGCTTCCCGGGGCTCTACGAGCAGTACTTC. This codes for CASSFPGLYEQYF.

This rearrangement joins TRBV18 to TRBJ1-2; tentatively, D is TRBD1 (5 bases). The CDR3 is made up of 13 amino acids. CDR1 KGHSH and CDR2 LQKENI come from the germline V gene. V was pared by 4 bases and J by 2 bases, with 8 bases between. In nucleotides, the CDR3 is TGTGCCAGCTCACTAGAGGGGAACTATGGCTACACCTTC. It specifies CASSLEGNYGYTF.

The chain is built from TRBV6-4 and TRBJ2-3; 9 positions match TRBD1. The V and J ends lost 5 bases and 3 bases, in that order; junction bases with no gene match: 3. Per germline, CDR1 MRHNA and CDR2 SNTAGT. The CDR3 has 14 residues. The chain's CDR3 is CASSLGTGTDTQYF. In nucleotides, the CDR3 is TGTGCCAGCAGTCTGGGGACAGGGACAGATACGCAGTATTTT.

The chain has TRBV9 and TRBJ2-7; 7 bases line up with TRBD2. The CDR3 runs 16 residues. The V gene's germline CDR1 is SGDLS and CDR2 YYNGEE. V shed 4 bases and J 7 bases; nucleotides not matched to a gene: 17. The CDR3 sequence: CASSPHVTSSREEQYF. The CDR3 DNA sequence: TGTGCCAGCAGCCCCCATGTGACTAGCAGCCGGGAAGAGCAGTACTTC.

The gene calls are TRBV10-3 and TRBJ2-7; 10 bases match TRBD1. This CDR3 spans 15 amino acids. Germline loops: CDR1 ENHRY, CDR2 SYGVKD. After removal of 2 bases from V and 5 bases from J, the junction contained 6 bases not matched to a gene. CDR3 protein: CAISEGGQGINEQYF. CDR3 coding DNA: TGTGCCATCAGTGAGGGGGGACAGGGGATCAACGAGCAGTACTTC.

As regards this clone: The same CDR3 can be traced to other DNA sequences in this sample. This sequence joins TRBV19 and TRBJ1-2, with D unclear. Germline CDR1 reads LNHDA; CDR2 reads SQIVND (reference sequence). The CDR3 is 13 residues long. V was shortened by 3 bases and J by 2 bases, with 7 bases between the two germline ends. CDR3 sequence (DNA): TGTGCCAGTAGTATTAGCGGCAACTATGGCTACACCTTC. Its translation: CASSISGNYGYTF.

The chain is built from TRBV5-4 and TRBJ1-3; TRBD1 matches 10 bases. After removal of 0 bases from V and 11 bases from J, the junction contained 5 bases not matched to a gene. The germline CDR1 and CDR2 sequences are SGHNT and YYREEE (reference sequence). The CDR3 extends over 14 amino acids. The CDR3 here is CASSLDPGTGAIYF. CDR3 nucleotides: TGTGCCAGCAGCTTGGATCCCGGGACAGGGGCCATATATTTT.

J is TRBJ2-5 and V is TRBV11-2; 8 bases fit TRBD2. The germline V gene encodes CDR1 SGHAT and CDR2 FQNNGV. The V gene end was trimmed by 0 bases and the J gene end by 3 bases; junction bases not matched to a gene: 3. The CDR3 contains 15 residues. CDR3 region: CASSLERAGEETQYF. CDR3 sequence (DNA): TGTGCCAGCAGCTTAGAGCGAGCGGGGGAAGAGACCCAGTACTTC.

About this clone: Other DNA sequences within the sample encode an identical CDR3. The CDR3 DNA follows: TGTGCCAGCAGCTTTAGCGGGAGCTCCTACGAGCAGTACTTC. Amino acids: CASSFSGSSYEQYF. The chain couples TRBV7-2 to TRBJ2-7, with TRBD2 identical over 9 bases. Trimming at V came to 3 bases and at J to 0 bases, leaving 0 bases not matched to a gene. The CDR3 covers 14 residues. Germline CDR1 reads SGHTA; CDR2 reads FQGNSA.

The chain combines TRBV5-4 with TRBJ2-7; no clear D gene. Germline lookup yields CDR1 SGHNT and CDR2 YYREEE (reference sequence). There are 12 residues in the CDR3. Trimming removed 2 bases at V and 7 bases at J, with 10 bases between. The CDR3 reads CASSFKAREQYF. The CDR3 DNA follows: TGTGCCAGCAGCTTTAAGGCGAGAGAGCAGTACTTC.

The rearrangement uses TRBV28 and TRBJ1-2, with D possibly being TRBD1 (6 bases). This CDR3 region has 15 residues. The V gene's germline CDR1 is MDHEN and CDR2 SYDVKM. V shed 5 bases and J shed 8 bases, with 21 bases lying between them. The CDR3 protein is CASSPLWGGARGYTF. In DNA, the CDR3 is TGTGCCAGCAGTCCCTTATGGGGGGGCGCGAGGGGCTACACCTTC.

The CDR3 region is CASSFNGQPQHF. The CDR3 nucleotides read TGTGCCAGCAGTTTTAACGGCCAGCCCCAGCATTTT. This chain connects TRBV27 to TRBJ1-5; no clear D gene. The CDR3 extends over 12 amino acids. V was trimmed by 3 bases and J by 7 bases, leaving 7 bases between them. The germline CDR1 and CDR2 sequences are MNHEY and SMNVEV (reference sequence).

Concerning this clone itself: The sample contains more than one DNA sequence encoding this CDR3. This sequence joins TRBV9 and TRBJ2-2; perhaps D is TRBD1 or TRBD2 (5 bases each). CDR1 is SGDLS and CDR2 is YYNGEE in the germline V gene. The CDR3 is made up of 16 amino acids. Trimming removed 0 bases at V and 2 bases at J, with 11 bases between. CDR3 nucleotide sequence: TGTGCCAGCAGCGTAGGGAGAGGGGACAACACCGGGGAGCTGTTTTTT. Protein product: CASSVGRGDNTGELFF.

Notes on this clone: Other DNA sequences from this sample encode an identical CDR3 as well. V and J are TRBV30 and TRBJ2-2, with D hard to call. Trimming took off 1 base at V and 6 bases at J, with 3 bases between the two ends. Germline V gives CDR1 GTSNPN, CDR2 SVGIG (reference sequence). The CDR3 is 11 amino acids. The CDR3 here is CAWSGAGELFF. Here the CDR3 DNA reads TGTGCCTGGAGTGGAGCCGGGGAGCTGTTTTTT.